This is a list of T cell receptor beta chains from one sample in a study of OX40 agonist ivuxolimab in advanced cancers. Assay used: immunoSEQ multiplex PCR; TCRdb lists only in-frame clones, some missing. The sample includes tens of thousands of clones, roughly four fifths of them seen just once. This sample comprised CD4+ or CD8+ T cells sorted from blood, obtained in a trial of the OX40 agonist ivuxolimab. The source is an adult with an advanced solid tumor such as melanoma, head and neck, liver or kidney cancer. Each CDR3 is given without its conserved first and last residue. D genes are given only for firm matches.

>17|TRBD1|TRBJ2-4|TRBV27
ASSSLSTGGYVAKNIQY
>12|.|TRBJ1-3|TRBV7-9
ASSLGTLGNTIY
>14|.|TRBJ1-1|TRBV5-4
ASSDGSSFSNTEAF
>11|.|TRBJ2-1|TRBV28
ASSLLAGDEQF
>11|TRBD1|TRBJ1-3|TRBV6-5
ASRDRAGNTIY
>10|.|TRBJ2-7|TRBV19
ASSIGPYEQY
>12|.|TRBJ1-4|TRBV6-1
ASSEYEGYEKLF
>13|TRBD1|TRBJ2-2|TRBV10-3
AISNRDRWTGELF
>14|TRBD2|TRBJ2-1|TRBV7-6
ASSSLLAGGSDEQF
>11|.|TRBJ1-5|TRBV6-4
ASSEGPNQPQH
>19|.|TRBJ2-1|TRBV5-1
ASSLFSEGRRATTLNNEQF
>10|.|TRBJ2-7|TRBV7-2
ASSLFSYEQY
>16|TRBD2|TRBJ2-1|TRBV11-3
ASSLTPPGLAGGNEQF
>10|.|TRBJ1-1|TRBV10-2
ASSGGNTEAF
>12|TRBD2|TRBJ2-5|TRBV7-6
ASTLAGVVETQY
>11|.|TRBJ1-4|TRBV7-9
ASSPGGARRVF
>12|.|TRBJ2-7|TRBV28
ASSSTVWPYEQY
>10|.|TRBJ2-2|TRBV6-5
ASSFGAKELF
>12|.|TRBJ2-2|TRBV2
ASTRRGNTGELF
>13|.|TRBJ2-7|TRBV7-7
ASSLGQGTHYEQY
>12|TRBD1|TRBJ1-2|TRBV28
ASSLTGGLYGYT
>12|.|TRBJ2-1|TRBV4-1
ASSRRVNFKEQF
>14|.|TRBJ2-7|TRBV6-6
ASSYAESRATYEQY
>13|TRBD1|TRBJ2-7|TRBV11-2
ASSLEATGPYEQY
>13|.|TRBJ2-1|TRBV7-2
ASSLDGASYNEQF
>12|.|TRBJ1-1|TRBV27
ASSPGDKGTEAF
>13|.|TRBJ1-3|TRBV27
ASSLNRNSGNTIY
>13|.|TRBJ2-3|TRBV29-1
SYGGGSRAPGGQY
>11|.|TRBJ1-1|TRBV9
ASSVGQDTEAF
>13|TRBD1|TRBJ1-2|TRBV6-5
ASTGQGGYLWGYT
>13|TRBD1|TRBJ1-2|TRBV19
ASSSGQGRHYGYT
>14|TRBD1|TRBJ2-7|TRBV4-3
ASSQDRGQGEYEQY
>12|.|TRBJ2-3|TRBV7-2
ASSLWRGTDTQY
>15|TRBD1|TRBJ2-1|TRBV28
ASTSAGTESSYNEQF
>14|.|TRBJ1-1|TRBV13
ASSLRTEPMNTEAF
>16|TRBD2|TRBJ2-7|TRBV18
ASSLGVGTSGSPYEQY
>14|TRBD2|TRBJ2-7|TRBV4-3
ASSQGRGGSSYEQY
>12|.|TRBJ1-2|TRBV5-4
ASTMLGSLTGYT